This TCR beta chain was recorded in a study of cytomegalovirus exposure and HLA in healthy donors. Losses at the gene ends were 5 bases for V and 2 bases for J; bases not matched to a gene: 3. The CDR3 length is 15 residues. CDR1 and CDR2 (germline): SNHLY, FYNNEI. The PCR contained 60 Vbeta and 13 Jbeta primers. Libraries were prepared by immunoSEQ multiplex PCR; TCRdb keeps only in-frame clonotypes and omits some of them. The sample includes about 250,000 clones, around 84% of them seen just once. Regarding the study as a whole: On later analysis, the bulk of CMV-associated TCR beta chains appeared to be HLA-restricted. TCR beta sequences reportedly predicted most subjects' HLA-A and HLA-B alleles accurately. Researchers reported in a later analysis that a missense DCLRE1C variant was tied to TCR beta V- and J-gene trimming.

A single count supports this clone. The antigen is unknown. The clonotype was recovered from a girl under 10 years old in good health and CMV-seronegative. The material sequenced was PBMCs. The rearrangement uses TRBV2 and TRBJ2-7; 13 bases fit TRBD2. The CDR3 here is CASSWTSGGTYEQYF. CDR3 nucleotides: TGTGCCAGCAGTTGGACTAGCGGGGGCACCTACGAGCAGTACTTC. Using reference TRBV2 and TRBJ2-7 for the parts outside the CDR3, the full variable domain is EPEVTQTPSHQVTQMGQEVILRCVPISNHLYFYWYRQILGQKVEFLVSFYNNEISEKSEIFDDQFSVERPDGSNFTLKIRSTKLEDSAMYFCASSWTSGGTYEQYFGPGTRLTVT.